What follows is one TCR beta chain and its context. Its antigen is as yet unknown. This sample is part of a study of T cells expressing NK-cell markers. Study background: Researchers got TCR beta repertoires out of sorted CD3+CD56+NKG2C+, CD3+CD56+NKG2C- and CD3+CD56-NKG2C+ T cells. The sequencing cohort of eight donors included seven HCMV-seropositive individuals and one seronegative individual. Study results and limitations: In a group of several donors, dominant NKG2C+ clonotypes represented roughly 1.0-7.0% of CD8+ T cells.

CDR1 is SQVTM and CDR2 is ANQGSEA in the germline V gene. The CDR3 runs 11 residues. It was by 5'RACE template switching with UMIs that TCR beta cDNA was made. From the 5' RACE reads, TCRdb lists one entry per CDR3 protein and no DNA. In total, the table holds roughly 420,000 distinct CDR3 sequences. This TCR derives from a woman aged 18-70 years in good health. Sequenced sample: blood T cells: a sorted CD56 or NKG2C T cell subset, CD4+ or CD8+ T cells, or bulk PBMC T cells (not recorded which). The chain has TRBV29-1 and TRBJ2-7; TCRdb's D call, TRBD2, is unchecked because there is no DNA. The CDR3 spells CSVVVAGEQYF.